This T cell receptor (beta chain) was recovered during a study of CD8 T cells in Susac syndrome. Study overall: Patients with Susac syndrome, at blood draw, were therapy-naive, on corticosteroids, or on intravenous immunoglobulin alone.

General study findings and limits: Clonal expansion of CD8+ cells in Susac peaked in TEMRA cells (and in active patients).

About this clonotype itself: Antigen: not known.

Random hexamers were used to reverse transcribe roughly 0.5 to 1 ug of RNA. TCRdb re-analysed the immunoSEQ multiplex PCR reads in MiXCR, keeping a single row per CDR3 protein. The profile shows roughly 80,000 distinct CDR3 sequences, roughly 95% of them singletons. The CDR3 is 14 amino acids. Germline V gives CDR1 SGHRS, CDR2 YFSETQ. The V end lost 4 bases, the J end lost 2 bases, and 13 bases lay between the germline ends. The V gene is TRBV5-1, the J gene TRBJ2-7; unclear D gene. The receptor was isolated from a human donor with Susac syndrome. Material: CD8+ T cells from PBMCs. The CDR3 DNA is TGCGCCAGCAGCCCCTCTTACGGTGCCTACGAGCAGTACTTC. Its protein product is CASSPSYGAYEQYF.